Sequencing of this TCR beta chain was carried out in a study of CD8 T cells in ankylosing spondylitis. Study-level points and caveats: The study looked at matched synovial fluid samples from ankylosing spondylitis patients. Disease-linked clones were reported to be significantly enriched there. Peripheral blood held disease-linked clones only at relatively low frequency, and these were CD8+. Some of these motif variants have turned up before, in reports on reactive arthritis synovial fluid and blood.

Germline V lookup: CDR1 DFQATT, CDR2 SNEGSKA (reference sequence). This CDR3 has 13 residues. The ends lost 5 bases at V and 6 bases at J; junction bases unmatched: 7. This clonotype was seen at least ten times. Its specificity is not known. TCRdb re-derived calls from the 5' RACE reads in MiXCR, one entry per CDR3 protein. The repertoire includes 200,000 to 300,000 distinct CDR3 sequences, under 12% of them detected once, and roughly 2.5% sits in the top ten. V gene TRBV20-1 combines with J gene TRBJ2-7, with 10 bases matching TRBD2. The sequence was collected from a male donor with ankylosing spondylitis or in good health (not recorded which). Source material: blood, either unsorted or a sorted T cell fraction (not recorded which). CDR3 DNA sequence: TGCAGTGCTCCCGGACTAGCGGAGACCGAGCAGTACTTC. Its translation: CSAPGLAETEQYF.